This T cell receptor beta chain appears in the sequencing data of a study of blood T cell repertoires in COVID-19 (dated by TCRdb to 2020 to 2022). The study in broad terms: The collaborator samples originated in the United States, Italy and Spain and spanned the acute and convalescent phases of COVID-19. The sample metadata nearly always contained a de-identified subject ID, COVID-19 status, age in years and sex. Deeply sampled blood TCRbeta repertoires from subjects exposed to, actively infected with, or recovered from COVID-19 were included in the dataset. A freely available public database, intended as a resource for researchers studying the immune response to SARS-CoV-2, is where the repertoires were released. HLA class I and class II types, where available, came from metadata supplied by the sample provider rather than from assay-based typing. The material from the prospective study consisted of cDNA or gDNA derived from T cells, B-cell-depleted T cells, or PBMCs. Samples were obtained from the ongoing ImmuneRACE study (first 160 participants) and from 1,200 or so subjects provided by 6 global collaborators.

Regarding this clone: Its target antigen remains unknown. Base quality data are lacking; no much larger clone is found one base away.

Collaborating institutions collected whole blood in K2EDTA tubes following their own protocols. For TCRbeta analysis, collaborator samples were shipped as frozen whole blood, as isolated PBMCs, or as DNA extracted from either sample type. Findings and caveats that apply to the study as a whole: The quantity of clinical and demographic metadata differed by source and by participant and was supplied without curation.

TCRbeta CDR3 regions were amplified from genomic DNA by means of the immunoSEQ Assay, a bias-controlled multiplex PCR. From the authors' description of their analysis: Within the assay, amplification of reference gene primers was used to estimate how many nucleated cells each sample contained. To quantify the absolute abundance of each unique TCRbeta CDR3 rearrangement, sequence reads were collapsed and filtered. Productive Simpson clonality was computed per sample as the square root of Simpson's diversity index over productive rearrangements. Held by TCRdb, this immuneACCESS table contains in-frame sequences only and omits some clones. Under half of the omission traces to an unresolved V gene where checked; the cause of the rest is unknown. The DNA gave D and trimming, while V, J and clone size come from that table. This sample is represented by around 93,000 clones; 75% to 90% of them were singletons. 11% of the sample goes to the ten largest clones.

There are 15 amino acids in the CDR3, from cysteine to phenylalanine inclusive. Only the CDR3 DNA is retained, 45 bases long and in frame from the first base. Based on the germline V gene, the CDR1 and CDR2 sequences are MNHEY and SVGAGI. The V end loses 2 bases and the J end loses 2 bases, and a stretch of 13 bases separates them. This TCR came from a man older than 75 with acute or convalescent COVID-19. Recombination connected TRBV6-5 to TRBJ2-7; 6 matching bases give a weak D call of TRBD1. Material: peripheral blood. The CDR3 region: CASSYVGRGTYEQYF. The DNA reads as follows: TGTGCCAGCAGTTACGTTGGCAGGGGTACCTACGAGCAGTACTTC.